This T cell receptor (beta chain) was identified during a study of blood T cell repertoires in COVID-19. Across the whole study: The United States, Italy and Spain provided the acute and convalescent COVID-19 samples. Sources were T cells, B-cell-depleted T cells, or PBMCs; the material itself was cDNA or gDNA.

In the study's own analysis: Amplifying reference gene primers gave estimates of nucleated cell counts. This table comes from immunoSEQ multiplex PCR, and its TCRdb copy is limited to in-frame clones, with some not included. Clone size and V and J calls were adopted from that table, with D and trimming inferred from the DNA. The table shows 200,000 to 300,000 clones, with about 90% occurring only once. It was during active infection that Seattle patients were enrolled and then longitudinally followed. Germline trimming cut 3 bases from V and 5 bases from J; bases unmatched to any gene: 7. The CDR3 runs 15 residues. The germline gives CDR1 LGHDT, CDR2 YNNKEL (reference sequence).

The chain is built from TRBV3-1 (or the pseudogene TRBV3-2) and TRBJ2-3; 8 bases align to TRBD2. Sequencing was carried out using peripheral blood. The receptor was isolated from a person between 18 and 30 years old with COVID-19, enrolled during active disease. The CDR3 DNA reads TGTGCCAGCAGCCATAGCGGGAAGGGGGGAGATACGCAGTATTTT. Translating gives CASSHSGKGGDTQYF.